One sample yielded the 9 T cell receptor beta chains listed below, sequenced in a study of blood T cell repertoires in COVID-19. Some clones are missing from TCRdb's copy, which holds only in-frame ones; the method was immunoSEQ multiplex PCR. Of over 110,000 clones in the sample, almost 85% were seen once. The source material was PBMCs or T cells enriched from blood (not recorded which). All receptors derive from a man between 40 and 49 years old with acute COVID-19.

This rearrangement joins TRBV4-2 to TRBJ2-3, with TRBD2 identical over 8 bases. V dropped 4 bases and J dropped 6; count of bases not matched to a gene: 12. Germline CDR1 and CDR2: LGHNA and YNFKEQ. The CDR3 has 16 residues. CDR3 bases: TGTGCCAGCAGCCTAGATGGACGGGGGGGCCGGGATACGCAGTATTTT. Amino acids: CASSLDGRGGRDTQYF.

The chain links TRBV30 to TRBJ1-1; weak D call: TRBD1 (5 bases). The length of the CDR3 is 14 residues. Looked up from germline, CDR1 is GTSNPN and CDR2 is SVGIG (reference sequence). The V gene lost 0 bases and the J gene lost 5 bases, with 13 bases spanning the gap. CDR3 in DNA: TGTGCCTGGAGTGTACCCAGGGTGCGGACTGAAGCTTTCTTT. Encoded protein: CAWSVPRVRTEAFF.

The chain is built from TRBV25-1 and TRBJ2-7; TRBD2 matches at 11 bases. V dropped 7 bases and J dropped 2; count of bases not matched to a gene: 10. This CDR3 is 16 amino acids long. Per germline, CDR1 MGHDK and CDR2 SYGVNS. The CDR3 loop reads CASKGAGTSGTYEQYF. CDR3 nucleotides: TGTGCCAGCAAAGGGGCCGGGACTAGCGGAACCTACGAGCAGTACTTC.

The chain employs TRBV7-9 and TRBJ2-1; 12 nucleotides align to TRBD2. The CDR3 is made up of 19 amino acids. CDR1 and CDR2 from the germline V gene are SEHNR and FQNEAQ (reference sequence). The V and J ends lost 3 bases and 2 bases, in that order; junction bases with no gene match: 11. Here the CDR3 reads CASSLSNWLAGGTYNEQFF. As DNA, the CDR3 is TGTGCCAGCAGCTTGAGCAACTGGCTAGCGGGAGGGACCTACAATGAGCAGTTCTTC.

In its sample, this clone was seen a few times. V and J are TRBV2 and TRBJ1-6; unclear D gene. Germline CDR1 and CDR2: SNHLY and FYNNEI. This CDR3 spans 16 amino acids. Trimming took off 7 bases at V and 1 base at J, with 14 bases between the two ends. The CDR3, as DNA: TGTGCCAGCACCCCGACCCGGGGATCCTATAATTCACCCCTCCACTTT. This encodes CASTPTRGSYNSPLHF.

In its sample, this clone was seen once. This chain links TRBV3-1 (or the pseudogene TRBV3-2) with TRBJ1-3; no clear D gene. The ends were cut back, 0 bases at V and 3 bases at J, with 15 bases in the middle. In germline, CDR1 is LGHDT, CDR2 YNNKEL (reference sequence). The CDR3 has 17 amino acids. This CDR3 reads CASSQDLGSTVGNTIYF. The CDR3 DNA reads TGTGCCAGCAGCCAAGATCTGGGCAGCACCGTTGGAAACACCATATATTTT.

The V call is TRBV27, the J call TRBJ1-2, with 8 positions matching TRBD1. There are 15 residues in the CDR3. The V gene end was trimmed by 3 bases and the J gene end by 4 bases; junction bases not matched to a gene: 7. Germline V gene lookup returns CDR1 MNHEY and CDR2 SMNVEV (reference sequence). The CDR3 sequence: CASSFRDRGGYGYTF. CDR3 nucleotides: TGTGCCAGCAGTTTCCGTGACAGGGGCGGCTATGGCTACACCTTC.

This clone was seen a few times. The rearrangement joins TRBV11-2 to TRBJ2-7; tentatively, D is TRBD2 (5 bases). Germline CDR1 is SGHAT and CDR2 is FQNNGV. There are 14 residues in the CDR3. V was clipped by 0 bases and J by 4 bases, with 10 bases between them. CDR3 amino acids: CASSLDREGYEQYF. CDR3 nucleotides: TGTGCCAGCAGCTTAGATCGGGAAGGGTACGAGCAGTACTTC.

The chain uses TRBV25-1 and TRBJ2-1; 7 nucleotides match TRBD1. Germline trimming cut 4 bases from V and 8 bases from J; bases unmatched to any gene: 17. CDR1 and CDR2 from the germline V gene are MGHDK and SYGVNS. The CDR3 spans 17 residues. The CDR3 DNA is TGTGCCAGCAGTGCCCCATGGCAGGGGGTTTATCTCGATGAGCAGTTCTTC. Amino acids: CASSAPWQGVYLDEQFF.